Listed here are 3 T cell receptor beta chains from one sample, sequenced in a study of blood T cell repertoires in COVID-19. Assay: immunoSEQ multiplex PCR; the TCRdb copy retains only in-frame clones and omits some. The repertoire holds 100,000 or so clones, with roughly 79% as singletons. Sequencing was carried out using peripheral blood. These receptors originate from a woman in her seventies with acute or convalescent COVID-19.

The chain joins TRBV18 to TRBJ1-2, with D unresolved. This CDR3 has 14 residues. V lost 6 bases to trimming and J lost 3 bases, with 14 bases between them. Germline CDR1 and CDR2: KGHSH and LQKENI. The CDR3 here is CASSPDRRDYGYTF. In nucleotides, the CDR3 is TGTGCCAGCTCGCCCGACCGGAGGGACTATGGCTACACCTTC.

The V and J genes are TRBV27 and TRBJ1-2; 9 nucleotides align to TRBD1. This CDR3 has 12 amino acids. The germline V gene has CDR1 MNHEY and CDR2 SMNVEV (reference sequence). V was clipped by 5 bases and J by 6 bases; unmatched bases: 1. The CDR3 reads CASSTGGNGYTF. The CDR3 nucleotides are TGTGCCAGCAGTACAGGGGGCAATGGCTACACCTTC.

This rearrangement joins TRBV28 to TRBJ2-7; 7 bases are shared with TRBD1. The CDR3 has 14 amino acids. V was pared by 10 bases and J by 3 bases, with 12 bases of the junction left unmatched. Germline V gene lookup returns CDR1 MDHEN and CDR2 SYDVKM. The CDR3: CATTGTATGYEQYF. As DNA, the CDR3 is TGTGCCACCACCGGGACAGCCACCGGCTACGAGCAGTACTTC.